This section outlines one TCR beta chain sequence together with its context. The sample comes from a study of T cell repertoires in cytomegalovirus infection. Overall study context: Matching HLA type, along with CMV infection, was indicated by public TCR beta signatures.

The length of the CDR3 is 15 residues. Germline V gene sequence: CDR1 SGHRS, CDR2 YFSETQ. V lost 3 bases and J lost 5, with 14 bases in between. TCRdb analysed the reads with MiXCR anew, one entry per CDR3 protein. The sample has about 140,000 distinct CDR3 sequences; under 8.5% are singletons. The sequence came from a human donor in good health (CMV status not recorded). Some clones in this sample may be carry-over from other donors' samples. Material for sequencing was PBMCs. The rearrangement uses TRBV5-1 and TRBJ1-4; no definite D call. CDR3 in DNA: TGCGCCAGCAGCTCGGGCCGGGGTGGGAATGAAAAACTGTTTTTT. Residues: CASSSGRGGNEKLFF.